A selection of T cell receptor beta chains follows, all from one sample in a study of T cells in Graves' hyperthyroidism and ophthalmopathy. TCRdb processed the multiplex PCR reads anew with MiXCR; each CDR3 protein has one entry. The profile covers fewer than 250,000 distinct CDR3 sequences, with around 24% appearing a single time and roughly a third taken by the ten largest. Sequencing was performed on blood. The receptors originated from a woman aged 40 to 49 with Graves' ophthalmopathy. Both conserved end residues are part of each CDR3. A D gene is named only where the DNA matches it firmly. The size entry is marked missing in some rows and otherwise reads once, few, many or a size class.

D gene	J gene	clone size	V gene	CDR3 DNA	CDR3 protein
TRBD1	TRBJ2-5	many	TRBV5-1	TGCGCCAGCAGCTTGCAGGGGGCCGGCCTAGAGACCCAGTACTTC	CASSLQGAGLETQYF
-	TRBJ1-5	many	TRBV6-1	TGTGCCAGCAGTGAATCAGGGGGCAATCAGCCCCAGCATTTT	CASSESGGNQPQHF
-	TRBJ2-7	-	TRBV2	TGTGCCAGCAGGAGGTCGGGGGTCCTATCCTACGAGCAGTACTTC	CASRRSGVLSYEQYF
-	TRBJ1-2	many	TRBV18	TGTGCCAGCTCACCTACCTCGACAGACTATGGCTACACCTTC	CASSPTSTDYGYTF
-	TRBJ2-2	-	TRBV30	TGTGCCTGCCAGACACAGGGCTACACCGGGGAGCTGTTTTTT	CACQTQGYTGELFF
-	TRBJ1-5	many	TRBV24-1	TGTGCCACCAGTGATTTAAAAGTCAATCAGCCCCAGCATTTT	CATSDLKVNQPQHF
-	TRBJ1-1	many	TRBV12-3/TRBV12-4	TGTGCCAGCAGTTTAGGGCAGGGTTGGACTGAAGCTTTCTTT	CASSLGQGWTEAFF
-	TRBJ2-7	-	TRBV12-3/TRBV12-4	TGTGCCAGCGGCGTAGTCCTCGAGCAGTACTTC	CASGVVLEQYF
-	TRBJ2-7	many	TRBV12-3/TRBV12-4	TGTGCCAGCAGTCCAACACGGGACGGCGACTACGAGCAGTACTTC	CASSPTRDGDYEQYF
TRBD2	TRBJ2-7	few	TRBV3-1	TGTGCCAGCAGCCACGCCGGGACTAGCGCCTACGAGCAGTACTTC	CASSHAGTSAYEQYF
-	TRBJ2-2	many	TRBV6-1	TGTGCCAGCAGTGAAATGGATACCGGGGAGCTGTTTTTT	CASSEMDTGELFF
-	TRBJ1-5	many	TRBV12-3/TRBV12-4	TGTGCCAGCAGTTTAAGCCAGAATCAGCCCCAGCATTTT	CASSLSQNQPQHF
-	TRBJ1-1	-	TRBV6-4	TGTGCCAGCAGGAGGTTGATAAGACTTCAAGCTTTCTTT	CASRRLIRLQAFF
TRBD1	TRBJ1-5	many	TRBV5-5	TGTGCCAGCAGCTTATCCCCCGGGACAGGGAATCAGCCCCAGCATTTT	CASSLSPGTGNQPQHF
-	TRBJ2-2	-	TRBV6-2/TRBV6-3	TGTGCCAGCAGTTACGGCAGGATCTCGAACACCGGGGAGCTGTTTTTT	CASSYGRISNTGELFF
-	TRBJ1-1	many	TRBV29-1	TGCAGCGTTCGCAAAACCCCGGCCGACTCTGAAGCTTTCTTT	CSVRKTPADSEAFF
TRBD2	TRBJ2-7	medium-sized	TRBV6-2/TRBV6-3	TGTGCCAGCAGCTCACTAGCGGGGATCTCCTACGAGCAGTACTTC	CASSSLAGISYEQYF
-	TRBJ2-7	many	TRBV7-2	TGTGCCAGCAGCCTGAGGACGGCGGGGTACGAGCAGTACTTC	CASSLRTAGYEQYF
-	TRBJ1-5	many	TRBV27	TGTGCCAGCAGTCCGACTTCGACAGGCGCTCAGCCCCAGCATTTT	CASSPTSTGAQPQHF
-	TRBJ1-2	many	TRBV4-1	TGCGCCAGCAGCCAAGGTCCGGGTCCCCTAAGCGGCTACACCTTC	CASSQGPGPLSGYTF
-	TRBJ2-6	-	TRBV6-1	TGTGCCAGCAGTGAAACCGGTCGGGCCAACGTCCTGACTTTC	CASSETGRANVLTF
-	TRBJ2-7	many	TRBV20-1	TGCAGTGCTAGAGAGCTGGCGGGCCTCTACGAGCAGTACTTC	CSARELAGLYEQYF
TRBD1	TRBJ1-2	many	TRBV28	TGTGCCAGCAGTTACCCGACAGGGGACTATGGCTACACCTTC	CASSYPTGDYGYTF
-	TRBJ2-5	many	TRBV11-2	TGTGCCAGCAGGAGGGGTCAAGAGACCCAGTACTTC	CASRRGQETQYF
TRBD1	TRBJ1-1	many	TRBV7-2	TGTGCCAGCAGCTATTCCCGACAGGGAAGGACTGAAGCCTTCTTT	CASSYSRQGRTEAFF
-	TRBJ1-1	many	TRBV7-3	TGTGCCAGCAGCGAACAGGGTCCGGGCACTGAAGCTTTCTTT	CASSEQGPGTEAFF
-	TRBJ2-6	-	TRBV6-2/TRBV6-3	TGTGCCAGCAGTTACTTCGGCGGGGCCAACGTCCTGATTTTC	CASSYFGGANVLIF
-	TRBJ2-7	-	TRBV28	TGTGCCAGCATCGGGCAAGGGACGGCGCAATACGAGCAGTACTTC	CASIGQGTAQYEQYF
-	TRBJ1-5	many	TRBV2	TGTGCCAGCAGTGGGTCCTATAGCAATCAGCCCCAGCATTTT	CASSGSYSNQPQHF
-	TRBJ1-5	many	TRBV6-1	TGTGCCAGCAGTAAGGACAGAAGGTATCAGCCCCAGCATTTT	CASSKDRRYQPQHF
-	TRBJ1-1	many	TRBV20-1	TGCAGTGCTAGAACGTGGGGGGGCACTGAAGCTTTCTTT	CSARTWGGTEAFF
-	TRBJ2-7	many	TRBV28	TGTGCCAGCAGTTTAGAGCGGGCGCCTGGGGAGCAGTACTTC	CASSLERAPGEQYF
-	TRBJ1-2	-	TRBV28	TGTGCCAGCAGCCGACGGAACGGCTACACCTTC	CASSRRNGYTF
TRBD1	TRBJ2-5	-	TRBV12-3/TRBV12-4	TGTGCCAGCAGTTTTAAGTTTGGCGCGGACAGGGATTACCAAGAGACCCAGTACTTC	CASSFKFGADRDYQETQYF
TRBD1	TRBJ1-1	many	TRBV5-1	TGCGCCAGCAGCTTACGACAGGGGGCTTCGAACACTGAAGCTTTCTTT	CASSLRQGASNTEAFF
-	TRBJ1-3	many	TRBV28	TGTGCCAGCACCTCAGGGGCCCTCTCTGGAAACACCATATATTTT	CASTSGALSGNTIYF